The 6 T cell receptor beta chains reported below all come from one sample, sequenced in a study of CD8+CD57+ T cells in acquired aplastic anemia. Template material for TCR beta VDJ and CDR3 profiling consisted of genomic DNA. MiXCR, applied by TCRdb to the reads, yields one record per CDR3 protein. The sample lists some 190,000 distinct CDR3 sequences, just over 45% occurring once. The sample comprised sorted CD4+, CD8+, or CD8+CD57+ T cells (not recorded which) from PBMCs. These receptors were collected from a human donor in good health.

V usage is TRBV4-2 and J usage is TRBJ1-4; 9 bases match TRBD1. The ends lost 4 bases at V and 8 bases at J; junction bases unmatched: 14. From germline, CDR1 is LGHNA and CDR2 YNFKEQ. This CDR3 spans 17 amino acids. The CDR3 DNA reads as TGTGCCAGCAGCCGCGGGAGGACAGGGGATCTTCGGGAAAAACTGTTTTTT. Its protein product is CASSRGRTGDLREKLFF.

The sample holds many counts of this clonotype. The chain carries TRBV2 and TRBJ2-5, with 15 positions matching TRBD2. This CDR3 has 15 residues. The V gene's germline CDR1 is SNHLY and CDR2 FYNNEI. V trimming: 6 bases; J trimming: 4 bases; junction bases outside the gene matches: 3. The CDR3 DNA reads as TGTGCCAGCAGGGAGGGACTAGCGGGAGGAGAGACCCAGTACTTC. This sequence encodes CASREGLAGGETQYF.

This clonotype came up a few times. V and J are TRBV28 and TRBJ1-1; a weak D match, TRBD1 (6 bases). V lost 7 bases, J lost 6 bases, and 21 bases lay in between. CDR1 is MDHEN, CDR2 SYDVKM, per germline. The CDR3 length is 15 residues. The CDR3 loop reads CASTESGLRGAEAFF. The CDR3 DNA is TGTGCCAGCACGGAGTCCGGGCTGAGGGGGGCTGAAGCTTTCTTT.

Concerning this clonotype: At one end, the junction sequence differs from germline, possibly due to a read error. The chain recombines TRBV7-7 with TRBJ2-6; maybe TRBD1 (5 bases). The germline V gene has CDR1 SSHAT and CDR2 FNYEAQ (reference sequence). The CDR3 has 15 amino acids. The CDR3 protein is CASSLSGPGANVRAF. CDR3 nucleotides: TGTGCTAGCAGCTTGTCCGGGCCTGGGGCCAACGTCCGGGCTTTC.

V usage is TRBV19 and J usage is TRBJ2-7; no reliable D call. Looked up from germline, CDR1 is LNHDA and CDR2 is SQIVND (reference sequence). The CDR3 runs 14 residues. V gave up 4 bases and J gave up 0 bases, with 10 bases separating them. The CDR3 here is CASSTSGVSYEQYF. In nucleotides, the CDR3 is TGTGCCAGTAGTACTTCCGGTGTCTCCTACGAGCAGTACTTC.

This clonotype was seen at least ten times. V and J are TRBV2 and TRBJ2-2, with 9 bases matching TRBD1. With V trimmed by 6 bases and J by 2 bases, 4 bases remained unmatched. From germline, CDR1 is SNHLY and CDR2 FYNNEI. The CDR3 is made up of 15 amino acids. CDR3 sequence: CASRGQGANTGELFF. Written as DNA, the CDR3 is TGTGCCAGCAGGGGACAGGGCGCAAACACCGGGGAGCTGTTTTTT.